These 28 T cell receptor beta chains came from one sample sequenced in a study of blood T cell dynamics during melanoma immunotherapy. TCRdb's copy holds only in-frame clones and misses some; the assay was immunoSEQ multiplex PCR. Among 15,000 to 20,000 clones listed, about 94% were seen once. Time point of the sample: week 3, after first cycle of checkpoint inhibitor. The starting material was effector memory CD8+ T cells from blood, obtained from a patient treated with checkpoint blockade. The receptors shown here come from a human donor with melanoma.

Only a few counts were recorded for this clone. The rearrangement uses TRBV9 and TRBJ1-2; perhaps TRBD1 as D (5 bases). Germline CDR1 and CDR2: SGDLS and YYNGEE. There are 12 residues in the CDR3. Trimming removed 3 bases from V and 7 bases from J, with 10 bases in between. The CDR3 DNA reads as TGTGCCAGCAGCGGGCAGGGACCTGGCTACACCTTC. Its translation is CASSGQGPGYTF.

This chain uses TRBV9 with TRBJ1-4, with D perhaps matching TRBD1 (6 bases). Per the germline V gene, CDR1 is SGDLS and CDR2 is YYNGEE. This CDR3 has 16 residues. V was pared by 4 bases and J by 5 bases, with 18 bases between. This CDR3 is CASSSQGGGRNEKLFF. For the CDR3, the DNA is TGTGCCAGCAGCTCACAGGGAGGGGGGAGGAATGAAAAACTGTTTTTT.

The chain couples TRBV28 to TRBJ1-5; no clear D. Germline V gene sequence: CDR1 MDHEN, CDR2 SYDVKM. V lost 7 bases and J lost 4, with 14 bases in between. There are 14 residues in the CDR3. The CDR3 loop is CASTLGLRNQPQHF. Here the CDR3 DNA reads TGTGCCAGCACCCTTGGGCTAAGGAATCAGCCCCAGCATTTT.

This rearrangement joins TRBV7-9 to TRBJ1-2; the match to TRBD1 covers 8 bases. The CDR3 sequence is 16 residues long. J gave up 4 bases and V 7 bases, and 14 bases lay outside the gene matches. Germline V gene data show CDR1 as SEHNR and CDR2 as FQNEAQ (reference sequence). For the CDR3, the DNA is TGTGCCAGCACCATAGACACAGGGGGATTGGGCTATGGCTACACCTTC. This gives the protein CASTIDTGGLGYGYTF.

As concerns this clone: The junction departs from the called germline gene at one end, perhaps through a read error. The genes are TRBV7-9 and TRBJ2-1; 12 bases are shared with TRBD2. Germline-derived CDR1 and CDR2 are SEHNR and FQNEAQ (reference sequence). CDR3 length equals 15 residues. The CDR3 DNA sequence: TGTGCCAGCAGCCTAGCGGGAGGGCCCAGCGATGAGCAGTTCTTC. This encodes CASSLAGGPSDEQFF.

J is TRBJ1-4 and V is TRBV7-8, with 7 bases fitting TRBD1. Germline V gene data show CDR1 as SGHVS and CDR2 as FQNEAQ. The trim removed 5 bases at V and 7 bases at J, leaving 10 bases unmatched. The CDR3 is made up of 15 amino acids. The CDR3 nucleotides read TGTGCCAGCAGCCCGTACAGGGGATTAGCTGAAAAACTGTTTTTT. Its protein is CASSPYRGLAEKLFF.

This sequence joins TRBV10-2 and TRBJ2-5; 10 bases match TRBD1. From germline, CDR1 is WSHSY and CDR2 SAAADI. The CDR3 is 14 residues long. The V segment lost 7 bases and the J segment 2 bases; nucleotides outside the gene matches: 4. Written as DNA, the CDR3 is TGCGCCAGCACCGGGACAGGGGTACAAGAGACCCAGTACTTC. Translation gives CASTGTGVQETQYF.

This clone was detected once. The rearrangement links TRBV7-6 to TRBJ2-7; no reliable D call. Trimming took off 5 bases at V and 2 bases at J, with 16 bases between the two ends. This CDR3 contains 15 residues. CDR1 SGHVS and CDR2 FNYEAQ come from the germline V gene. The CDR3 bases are TGTGCCAGCAGCCTAGGTCTGGGCGTCCCCTACGAGCAGTACTTC. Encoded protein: CASSLGLGVPYEQYF.

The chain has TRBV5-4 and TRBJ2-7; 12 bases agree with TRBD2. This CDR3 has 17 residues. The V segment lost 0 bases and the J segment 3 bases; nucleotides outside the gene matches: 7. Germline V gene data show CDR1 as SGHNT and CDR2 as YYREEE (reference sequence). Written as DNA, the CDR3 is TGTGCCAGCAGCTTGGGACTAGCGGGAGAACGGGGCTACGAGCAGTACTTC. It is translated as CASSLGLAGERGYEQYF.

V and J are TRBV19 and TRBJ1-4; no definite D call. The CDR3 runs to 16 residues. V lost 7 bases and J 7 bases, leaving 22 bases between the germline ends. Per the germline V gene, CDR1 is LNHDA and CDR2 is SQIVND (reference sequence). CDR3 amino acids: CASTMRWGSRREKLFF. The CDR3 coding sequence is TGTGCCAGTACCATGCGGTGGGGATCTCGGCGTGAAAAACTGTTTTTT. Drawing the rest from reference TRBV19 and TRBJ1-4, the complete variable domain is DGGITQSPKYLFRKEGQNVTLSCEQNLNHDAMYWYRQDPGQGLRLIYYSQIVNDFQKGDIAEGYSVSREKKESFPLTVTSAQKNPTAFYLCASTMRWGSRREKLFFGSGTQLSVL.

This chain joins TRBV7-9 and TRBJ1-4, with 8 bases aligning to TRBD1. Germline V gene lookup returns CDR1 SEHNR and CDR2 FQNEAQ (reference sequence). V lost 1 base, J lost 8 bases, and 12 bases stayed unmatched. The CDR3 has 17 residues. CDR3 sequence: CASSLELDREGGEKLFF. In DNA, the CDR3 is TGTGCCAGCAGCTTAGAGTTGGACAGGGAGGGGGGCGAAAAACTGTTTTTT.

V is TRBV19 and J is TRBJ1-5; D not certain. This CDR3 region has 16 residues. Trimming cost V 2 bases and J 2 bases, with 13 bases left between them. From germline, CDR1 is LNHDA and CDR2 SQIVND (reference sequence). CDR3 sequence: CASSIRREKGNQPQHF. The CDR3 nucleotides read TGTGCCAGTAGTATACGGCGAGAGAAAGGCAATCAGCCCCAGCATTTT.

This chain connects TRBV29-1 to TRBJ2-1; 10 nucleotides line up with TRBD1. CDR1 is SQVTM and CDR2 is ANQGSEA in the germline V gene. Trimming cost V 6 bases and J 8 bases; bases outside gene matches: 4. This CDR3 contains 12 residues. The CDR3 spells CSVPGQGDEQFF. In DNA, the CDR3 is TGCAGCGTCCCCGGACAGGGGGATGAGCAGTTCTTC.

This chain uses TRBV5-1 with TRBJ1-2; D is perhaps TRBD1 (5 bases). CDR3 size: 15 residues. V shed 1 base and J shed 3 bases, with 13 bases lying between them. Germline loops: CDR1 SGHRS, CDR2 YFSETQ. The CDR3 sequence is CASSLFDAGDYGYTF. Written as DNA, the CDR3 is TGCGCCAGCAGCTTGTTTGACGCGGGGGACTATGGCTACACCTTC.

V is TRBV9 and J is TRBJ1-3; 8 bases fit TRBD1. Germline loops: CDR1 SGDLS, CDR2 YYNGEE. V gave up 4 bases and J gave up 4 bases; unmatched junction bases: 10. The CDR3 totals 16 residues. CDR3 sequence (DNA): TGTGCCAGCAGCATCAATCAGGGGGCCTACGGAAACACCATATATTTT. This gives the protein CASSINQGAYGNTIYF.

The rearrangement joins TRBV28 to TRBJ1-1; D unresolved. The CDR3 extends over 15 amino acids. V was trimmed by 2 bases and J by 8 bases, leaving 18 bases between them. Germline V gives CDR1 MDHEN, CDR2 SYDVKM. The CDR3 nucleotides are TGTGCCAGCAGTTTACTTAGGAAGAGGGAGGTGGAAGCTTTCTTT. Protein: CASSLLRKREVEAFF.

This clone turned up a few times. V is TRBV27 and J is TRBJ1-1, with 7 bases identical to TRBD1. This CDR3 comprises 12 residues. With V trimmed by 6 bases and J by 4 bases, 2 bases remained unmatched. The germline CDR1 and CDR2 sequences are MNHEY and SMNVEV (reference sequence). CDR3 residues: CASSPGGTEAFF. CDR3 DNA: TGTGCCAGCAGCCCAGGGGGCACTGAAGCTTTCTTT.

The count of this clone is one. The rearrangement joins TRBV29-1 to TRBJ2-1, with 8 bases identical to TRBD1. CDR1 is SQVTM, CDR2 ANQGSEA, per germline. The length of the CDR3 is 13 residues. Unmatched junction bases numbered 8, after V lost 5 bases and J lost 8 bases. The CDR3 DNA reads TGCAGCGTTACAGGGGGATCTAGTCATGAGCAGTTCTTC. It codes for CSVTGGSSHEQFF.

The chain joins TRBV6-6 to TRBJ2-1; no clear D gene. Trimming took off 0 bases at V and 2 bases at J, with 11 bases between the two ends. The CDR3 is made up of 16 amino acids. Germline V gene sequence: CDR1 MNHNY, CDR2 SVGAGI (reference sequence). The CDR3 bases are TGTGCCAGCAGTTACTCTATAGACCCGCCCTACAATGAGCAGTTCTTC. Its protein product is CASSYSIDPPYNEQFF.

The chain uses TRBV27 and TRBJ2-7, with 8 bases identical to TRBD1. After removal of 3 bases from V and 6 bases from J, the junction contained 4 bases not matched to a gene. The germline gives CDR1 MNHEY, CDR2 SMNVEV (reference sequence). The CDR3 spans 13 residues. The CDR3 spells CASSLDRAGEQYF. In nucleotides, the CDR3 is TGTGCCAGCAGTTTGGACAGGGCAGGCGAGCAGTACTTC.

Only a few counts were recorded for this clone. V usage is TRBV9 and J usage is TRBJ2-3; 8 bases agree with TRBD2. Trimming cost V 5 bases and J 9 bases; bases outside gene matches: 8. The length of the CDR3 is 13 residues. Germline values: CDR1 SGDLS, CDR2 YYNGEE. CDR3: CASRSGGQRTQYF. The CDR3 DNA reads TGTGCCAGCAGATCGGGGGGGCAGAGAACGCAGTATTTT.

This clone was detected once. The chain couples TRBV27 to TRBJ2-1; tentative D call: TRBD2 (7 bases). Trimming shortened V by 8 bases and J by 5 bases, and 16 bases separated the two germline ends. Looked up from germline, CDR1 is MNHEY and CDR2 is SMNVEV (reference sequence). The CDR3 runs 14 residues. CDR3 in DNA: TGTGCCAGCCAGGTTTGGGGGGGGCACAATGAGCAGTTCTTC. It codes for CASQVWGGHNEQFF.

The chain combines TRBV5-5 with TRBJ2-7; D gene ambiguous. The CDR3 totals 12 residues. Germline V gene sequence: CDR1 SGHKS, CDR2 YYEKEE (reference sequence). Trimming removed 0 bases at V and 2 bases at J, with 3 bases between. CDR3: CASSLDTYEQYF. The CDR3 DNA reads TGTGCCAGCAGCTTGGATACCTACGAGCAGTACTTC.

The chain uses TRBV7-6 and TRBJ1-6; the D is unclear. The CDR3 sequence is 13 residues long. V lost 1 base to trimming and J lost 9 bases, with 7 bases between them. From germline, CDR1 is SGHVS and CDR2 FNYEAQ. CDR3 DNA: TGTGCCAGCAGCTTAGGGAACGGTTCACCCCTCCACTTT. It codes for CASSLGNGSPLHF.

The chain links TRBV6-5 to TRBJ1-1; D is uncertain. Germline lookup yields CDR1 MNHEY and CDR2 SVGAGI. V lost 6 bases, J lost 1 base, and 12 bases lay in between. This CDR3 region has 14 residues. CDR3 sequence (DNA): TGTGCCAGCAGAGAAAATACAGCGAACACTGAAGCTTTCTTT. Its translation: CASRENTANTEAFF.

The CDR3 nucleotides are TGTGCCAGCAGTTACCCATCCCAGGGTTCTAATACTGAAGCTTTCTTT. Its translation is CASSYPSQGSNTEAFF. This chain uses TRBV6-5 with TRBJ1-1; possible D gene TRBD1, 5 bases. The CDR3 is made up of 16 amino acids. In germline, CDR1 is MNHEY, CDR2 SVGAGI. V lost 2 bases, J lost 5 bases, and 18 bases lay in between.

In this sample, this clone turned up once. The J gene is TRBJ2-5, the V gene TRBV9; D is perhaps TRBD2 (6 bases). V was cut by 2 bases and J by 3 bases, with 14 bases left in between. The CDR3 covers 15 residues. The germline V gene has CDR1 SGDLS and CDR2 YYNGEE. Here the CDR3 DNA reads TGTGCCAGCAGCGTCGGGGGTGGGGTGAAAGAGACCCAGTACTTC. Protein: CASSVGGGVKETQYF.

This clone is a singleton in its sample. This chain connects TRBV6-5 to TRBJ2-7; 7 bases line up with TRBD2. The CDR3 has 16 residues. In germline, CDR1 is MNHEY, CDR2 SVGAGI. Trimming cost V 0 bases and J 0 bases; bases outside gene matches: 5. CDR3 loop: CASSYSSGRVSYEQYF. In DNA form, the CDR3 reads TGTGCCAGCAGTTACTCTAGCGGGCGGGTCTCCTACGAGCAGTACTTC.